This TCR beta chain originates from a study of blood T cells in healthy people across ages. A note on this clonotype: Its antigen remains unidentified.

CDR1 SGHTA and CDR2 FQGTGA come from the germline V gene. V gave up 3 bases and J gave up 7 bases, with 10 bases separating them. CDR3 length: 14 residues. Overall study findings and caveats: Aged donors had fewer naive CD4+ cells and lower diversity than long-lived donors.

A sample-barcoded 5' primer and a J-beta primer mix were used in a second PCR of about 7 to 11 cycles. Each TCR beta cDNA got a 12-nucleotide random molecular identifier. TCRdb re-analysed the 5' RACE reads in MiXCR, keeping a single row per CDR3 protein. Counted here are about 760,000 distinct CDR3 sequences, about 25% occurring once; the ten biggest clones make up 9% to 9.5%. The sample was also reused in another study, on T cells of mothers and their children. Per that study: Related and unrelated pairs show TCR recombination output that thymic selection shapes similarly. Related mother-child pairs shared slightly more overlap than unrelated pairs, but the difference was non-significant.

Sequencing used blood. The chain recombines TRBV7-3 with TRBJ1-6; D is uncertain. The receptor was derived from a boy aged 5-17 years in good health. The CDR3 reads CASSLLGKNSPLHF. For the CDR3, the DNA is TGTGCCAGCAGCTTGCTCGGGAAGAATTCACCCCTCCACTTT.